The present T cell receptor (beta chain) was sequenced within a study of Graves' ophthalmopathy and Graves' hyperthyroidism. For the study at large: Peripheral blood sampling preceded any treatment and occurred at initial diagnosis.

Study-wide findings and caveats: Predictions made by the model for ophthalmopathy progression reached 70.59% sensitivity and less than 80% specificity.

RNA transcripts provided the template for amplifying TCR beta CDR3 regions. A first-round RT-PCR used HTBI primers, followed by a second-round multiplex PCR. One entry per CDR3 protein results from TCRdb running MiXCR on the multiplex PCR reads. The data contain 650,000 to 900,000 distinct CDR3 sequences, approximately 40% of them seen just once; the ten biggest clones take up 44%. As concerns this clonotype: Its cognate antigen is unknown.

V dropped 4 bases and J dropped 5 bases, with 16 bases sitting between them. The CDR3 totals 14 residues. Per the germline V gene, CDR1 is SGDLS and CDR2 is YYNGEE. This sequence joins TRBV9 and TRBJ2-7; no clear D gene. Sequenced input: peripheral blood. The TCR was taken from an adult man with Graves' ophthalmopathy. The CDR3 sequence: CASSSPTRQDEQYF. CDR3 sequence (DNA): TGTGCCAGCAGCTCTCCGACTCGGCAAGACGAGCAGTACTTC.